This T cell receptor beta chain is drawn from a study of blood T cell repertoires in COVID-19. Study in general: Cohort 3 donors counted as recovered after two negative PCRs, clearance, or resolved symptoms. Sites across the United States, Italy and Spain contributed samples from acute and convalescent COVID-19. The analysed material was cDNA or gDNA that came from T cells, B-cell-depleted T cells, or PBMCs.

The participants were between roughly 18 and 100 years old and came from some 25 US areas. Here immunoSEQ multiplex PCR was the method, and the copy in TCRdb shows in-frame clones only, minus some. The sample records fewer than 250,000 clones, around nine tenths being singletons. CDR3 length: 17 residues. The germline gives CDR1 LGHDT, CDR2 YNNKEL (reference sequence). After removal of 3 bases from V and 0 bases from J, the junction contained 7 bases not matched to a gene. This sequence was found in a man aged 25-45 years in a cohort exposed to, infected with or recovered from COVID-19 (not recorded which). The V call is TRBV3-1 (or the pseudogene TRBV3-2), the J call TRBJ2-5; TRBD2 matches 10 bases. Sequenced: PBMCs or T cells enriched from blood (not recorded which). This chain's CDR3 is CASSQRHGLADQETQYF. The CDR3 DNA reads TGTGCCAGCAGCCAGAGGCACGGACTAGCGGACCAAGAGACCCAGTACTTC.